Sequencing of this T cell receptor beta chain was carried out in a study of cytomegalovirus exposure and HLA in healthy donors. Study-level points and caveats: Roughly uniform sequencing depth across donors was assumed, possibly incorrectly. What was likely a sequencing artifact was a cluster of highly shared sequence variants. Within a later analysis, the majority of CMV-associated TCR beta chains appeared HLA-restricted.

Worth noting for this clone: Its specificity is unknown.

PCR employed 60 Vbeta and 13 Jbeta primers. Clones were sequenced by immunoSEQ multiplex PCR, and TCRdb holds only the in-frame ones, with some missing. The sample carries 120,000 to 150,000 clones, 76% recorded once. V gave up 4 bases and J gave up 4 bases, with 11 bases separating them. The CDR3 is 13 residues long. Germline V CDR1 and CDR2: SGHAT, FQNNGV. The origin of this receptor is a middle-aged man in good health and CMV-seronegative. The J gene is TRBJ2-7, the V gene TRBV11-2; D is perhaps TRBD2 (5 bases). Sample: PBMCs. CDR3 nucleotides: TGTGCCAGCAGCTCTGGAGCGGTTTACGAGCAGTACTTC. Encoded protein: CASSSGAVYEQYF.